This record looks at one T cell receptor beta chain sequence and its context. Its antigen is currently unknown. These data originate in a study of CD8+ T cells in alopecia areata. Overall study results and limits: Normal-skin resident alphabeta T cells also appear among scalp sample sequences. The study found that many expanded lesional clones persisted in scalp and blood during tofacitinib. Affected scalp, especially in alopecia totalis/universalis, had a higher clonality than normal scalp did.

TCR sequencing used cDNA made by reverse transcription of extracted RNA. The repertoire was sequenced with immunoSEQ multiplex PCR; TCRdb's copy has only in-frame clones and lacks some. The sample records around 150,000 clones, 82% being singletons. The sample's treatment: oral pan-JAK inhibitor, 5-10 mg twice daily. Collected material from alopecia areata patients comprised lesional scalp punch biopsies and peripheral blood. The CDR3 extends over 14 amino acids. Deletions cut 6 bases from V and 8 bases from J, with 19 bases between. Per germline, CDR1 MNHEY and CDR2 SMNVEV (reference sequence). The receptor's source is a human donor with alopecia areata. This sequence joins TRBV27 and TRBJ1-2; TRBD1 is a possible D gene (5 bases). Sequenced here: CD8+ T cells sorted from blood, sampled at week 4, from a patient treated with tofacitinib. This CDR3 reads CASRLGSGQKGYTF. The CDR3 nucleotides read TGTGCCAGCAGACTGGGGTCCGGACAAAAGGGCTACACCTTC.